This T cell receptor (beta chain) derives from a study of T cells in Graves' hyperthyroidism and ophthalmopathy. Broader study findings: Ophthalmopathy and stable hyperthyroidism were separated by a 13 V-J model.

Ophthalmopathy cases met thresholds of Clinical Activity Score at least 3, NOSPECS grade at least 4 and duration under 3 months. For the diagnoses, clinical symptoms, serum thyroxine and TRAb, thyroid ultrasound and orbital computed tomography were used. The source of the PBMCs was over 8.5 ml of fresh peripheral blood. The sample holds many counts of this clonotype. Its antigen is not identified. The CDR3 sequence is 14 residues long. V was clipped by 6 bases and J by 5 bases; unmatched bases: 8. The germline V gene has CDR1 KGHSH and CDR2 LQKENI. RNA transcripts served as the template for amplifying TCR beta CDR3 regions. HTBI primers drove first-round RT-PCR of the TCR CDR3. MiXCR, applied by TCRdb to the multiplex PCR reads, yields one record per CDR3 protein. The sample comprises about 640,000 distinct CDR3 sequences, less than 25% of which are singletons, and more than 30% rests with the top ten.

Input material: blood. The chain links TRBV18 to TRBJ1-1; 8 bases map to TRBD1. The origin of this receptor is a man aged 25 to 45 with Graves' ophthalmopathy. CDR3 protein: CASSLQGAWTEAFF. CDR3 bases: TGTGCCAGCTCTCTCCAGGGGGCCTGGACTGAAGCTTTCTTT.